In its sample, the clone carrying this T cell receptor beta chain was seen a few times. Its antigen is unknown. Amplification of TCR alpha and beta CDR3 regions from RNA used iRepertoire nested multiplex PCR. TCRdb reprocessed the multiplex PCR reads via MiXCR and lists one record per CDR3 protein. The table shows some 160,000 distinct CDR3 sequences, with about 46% occurring only once. These data come from a study of glioma-infiltrating T cells. Whole-study findings and limits: Very few CDR3 sequences were shared between tissue and blood.

The CDR3 has 14 residues. CDR1 and CDR2 from the germline V gene are MGHRA and YSYEKL. Trimming took 5 bases from V and 2 from J, leaving 7 bases between them. The V and J genes are TRBV4-1 and TRBJ2-6; no firm D call. The material sequenced was glioma tissue, nonneoplastic brain tissue, or PBMCs (not recorded which). This TCR was sampled from a human donor with low-grade glioma or glioblastoma, undergoing nonglioma brain surgery, or in good health (not recorded which). The CDR3 nucleotides are TGCGCCAGCAGCTCCGTTCCTGGGGCCAACGTCCTGACTTTC. This translates into CASSSVPGANVLTF.